Each of the 13 T cell receptor beta chains below was sequenced from the same sample in a study of response to subunit inactivated influenza vaccine. TCRdb reprocessed the RT-PCR reads with MiXCR, giving one entry per CDR3 protein. The sample records over 150,000 distinct CDR3 sequences, roughly 14% being singletons. The sample here was CD8+ T cells sorted from PBMCs, taken less than 6 days after vaccination. The receptors were gathered from a man aged 50-59 years who received an inactivated influenza vaccine.

J is TRBJ2-1 and V is TRBV6-6; the match to TRBD2 covers 10 bases. V dropped 4 bases and J dropped 0; count of bases not matched to a gene: 12. Germline V gene lookup returns CDR1 MNHNY and CDR2 SVGAGI (reference sequence). The length of the CDR3 is 19 residues. The CDR3 is CASSFVSSGRRISYNEQFF. In DNA, the CDR3 is TGTGCCAGCAGTTTTGTGTCTAGCGGGAGAAGGATCTCCTACAATGAGCAGTTCTTC.

This clonotype has a handful of counts. This chain joins TRBV28 and TRBJ2-7; 10 bases match TRBD1. Trimming at V came to 3 bases and at J to 1 base, leaving 3 bases not matched to a gene. The V gene's germline CDR1 is MDHEN and CDR2 SYDVKM. This CDR3 is 15 amino acids long. CDR3 region: CASSFGDRGSYEQYF. The CDR3, as DNA: TGTGCCAGCAGTTTTGGGGACAGGGGATCCTACGAGCAGTACTTC.

In this sample, this clonotype turned up a few times. This chain joins TRBV9 and TRBJ2-5; 9 bases agree with TRBD1. The V and J ends lost 2 bases and 2 bases, in that order; junction bases with no gene match: 7. This CDR3 is built from 16 residues. The V gene's germline CDR1 is SGDLS and CDR2 YYNGEE. For the CDR3, the DNA is TGTGCCAGCAGCGTCCGGGACAGGGAGCAGCAAGAGACCCAGTACTTC. Translated, it gives CASSVRDREQQETQYF. The variable domain in full, with the rest retrieved from reference TRBV9 and TRBJ2-5, is DSGVTQTPKHLITATGQRVTLRCSPRSGDLSVYWYQQSLDQGLQFLIQYYNGEERAKGNILERFSAQQFPDLHSELNLSSLELGDSALYFCASSVRDREQQETQYFGPGTRLLVL.

The chain links TRBV29-1 to TRBJ1-2, with 9 bases that match TRBD1. Germline lookup yields CDR1 SQVTM and CDR2 ANQGSEA. The trim removed 4 bases at V and 4 bases at J, leaving 4 bases unmatched. CDR3 length equals 13 residues. The CDR3 spells CSVVDRGSYGYTF. The CDR3 nucleotides are TGCAGCGTTGTGGACAGGGGATCCTATGGCTACACCTTC.

This clonotype was seen a handful of times. The rearrangement joins TRBV12-3 or TRBV12-4 to TRBJ2-2; D not certain. The CDR3 is 14 amino acids. V lost 8 bases, J lost 5 bases, and 15 bases lay in between. CDR3 sequence: CASPKRENTGELFF. CDR3 in DNA: TGTGCCAGCCCCAAGCGAGAAAATACCGGGGAGCTGTTTTTT.

This chain's CDR3 is CASISRGPVTGELFF. The CDR3 DNA reads TGTGCCAGCATCTCCAGGGGGCCGGTCACCGGGGAGCTGTTTTTT. The chain combines TRBV7-9 with TRBJ2-2; 8 nucleotides agree with TRBD1. CDR1 and CDR2 from the germline V gene are SEHNR and FQNEAQ (reference sequence). The CDR3 contains 15 residues. V gave up 7 bases and J gave up 4 bases; unmatched junction bases: 8.

Ten or more counts support this clonotype. The chain has TRBV6-5 and TRBJ1-2; TRBD1 is a possible D gene (6 bases). The CDR3 has 14 residues. Trimming removed 0 bases at V and 6 bases at J, with 11 bases between. CDR1 is MNHEY, CDR2 SVGAGI, per germline. CDR3 coding DNA: TGTGCCAGCAGTTACTCTCCGGGGGCGGATGGCTACACCTTC. Translation gives CASSYSPGADGYTF.

The table lists this clonotype with a few counts. This rearrangement joins TRBV4-3 to TRBJ2-5, with 8 nucleotides matching TRBD1. V lost 3 bases to trimming and J lost 0 bases; unmatched junction nucleotides: 9. The CDR3 runs 17 residues. Looked up from germline, CDR1 is LGHNA and CDR2 is YSLEER. CDR3 sequence reads: CASSHGVQGVYQETQYF. The CDR3 DNA reads as TGCGCCAGCAGCCATGGGGTACAGGGGGTGTACCAAGAGACCCAGTACTTC.

This clonotype has just a few counts. The chain has TRBV7-8 and TRBJ2-5; tentative D call: TRBD2 (6 bases). Trimming took off 4 bases at V and 1 base at J, with 10 bases between the two ends. CDR1 is SGHVS, CDR2 FQNEAQ, per germline. The CDR3 runs to 14 residues. The CDR3 sequence is CASSSNGGQETQYF. The CDR3 nucleotides are TGTGCCAGCAGCTCCAACGGGGGCCAAGAGACCCAGTACTTC.

The V call is TRBV7-8, the J call TRBJ2-5; D is perhaps TRBD1 (6 bases). The length of the CDR3 is 16 residues. Germline-derived CDR1 and CDR2 are SGHVS and FQNEAQ. Between the trimmed V and J ends, which lost 5 bases and 2 bases, there was a span of 18 bases. CDR3 loop: CASSIRQAGWQETQYF. CDR3 in DNA: TGTGCCAGCAGCATTCGACAGGCCGGGTGGCAAGAGACCCAGTACTTC.

This clonotype was seen repeatedly, ten times or more. One end of the junction does not line up with germline, which may come from a read error. V is TRBV6-2 or TRBV6-3 and J is TRBJ2-1; no definite D call. CDR1 is MNHEY and CDR2 is SVGEGT in the germline V gene. The CDR3 extends over 11 amino acids. The CDR3 region is CASSYPDQKIF. In nucleotides, the CDR3 is TGTGCCAGCAGTTACCCCGACCAGAAGATCTTC.

The V gene is TRBV20-1, the J gene TRBJ2-7; 9 positions match TRBD2. This CDR3 has 14 amino acids. The trim removed 6 bases at V and 4 bases at J, leaving 10 bases unmatched. CDR1 DFQATT and CDR2 SNEGSKA come from the germline V gene (reference sequence). CDR3 residues: CSASTASGTYEQYF. DNA for the CDR3: TGCAGTGCCTCAACGGCTAGCGGGACTTACGAGCAGTACTTC.

This clonotype has more than one count but fewer than ten. This chain joins TRBV4-2 and TRBJ2-7, with a weak D call TRBD1 (6 bases). This CDR3 has 14 residues. V dropped 1 base and J dropped 7 bases, with 14 bases sitting between them. Germline CDR1 is LGHNA and CDR2 is YNFKEQ. Written as DNA, the CDR3 is TGTGCCAGCAGCCAAGCAGGGGCAACTAGGGAGCAGTACTTC. It yields the protein CASSQAGATREQYF.